This T cell receptor (beta chain) came from a study of graft-versus-host responses after intestinal transplantation. A word on this clone: Its antigen is currently unknown.

Repertoires were generated with immunoSEQ multiplex PCR, while TCRdb's copy carries only in-frame clones and drops some. The repertoire includes over 45,000 clones, around 90% of them detected once, and 0.62% sits in the top ten. The length of the CDR3 is 16 residues. Germline V gene sequence: CDR1 MNHEY, CDR2 SMNVEV (reference sequence). Losses at the gene ends were 8 bases for V and 2 bases for J; bases not matched to a gene: 11. The chain combines TRBV27 with TRBJ2-1; 8 nucleotides agree with TRBD2. Here the sequenced sample was unstimulated CD4+ T cells sorted from spleen or lymph node cells, taken before transplant. The TCR comes from a human donor who was the organ donor for an intestinal transplant. CDR3 loop: CASGSSLAVAYNEQFF. CDR3 nucleotide sequence: TGTGCCAGCGGATCTTCACTAGCGGTTGCCTACAATGAGCAGTTCTTC.